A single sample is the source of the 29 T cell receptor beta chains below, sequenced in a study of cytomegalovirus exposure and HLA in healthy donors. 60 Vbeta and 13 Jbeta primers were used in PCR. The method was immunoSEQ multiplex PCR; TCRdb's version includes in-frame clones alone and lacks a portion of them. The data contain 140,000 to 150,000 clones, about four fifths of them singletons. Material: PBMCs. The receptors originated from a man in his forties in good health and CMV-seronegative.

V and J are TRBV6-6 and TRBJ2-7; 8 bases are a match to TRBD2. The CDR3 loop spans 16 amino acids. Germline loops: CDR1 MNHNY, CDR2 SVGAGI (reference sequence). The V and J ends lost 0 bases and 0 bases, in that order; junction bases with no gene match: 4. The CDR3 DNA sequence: TGTGCCAGCAGTTACTCGGGCGGGGGGCCCTCCTACGAGCAGTACTTC. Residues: CASSYSGGGPSYEQYF.

The CDR3 protein is CASSPGGGGPIETQYF. DNA of the CDR3: TGTGCCAGCAGCCCAGGTGGGGGGGGGCCGATAGAGACCCAGTACTTC. The V and J genes are TRBV9 and TRBJ2-5; tentatively, D is TRBD2 (7 bases). The CDR3 is 16 residues long. Per the germline V gene, CDR1 is SGDLS and CDR2 is YYNGEE. The ends were cut back, 4 bases at V and 4 bases at J, with 20 bases in the middle.

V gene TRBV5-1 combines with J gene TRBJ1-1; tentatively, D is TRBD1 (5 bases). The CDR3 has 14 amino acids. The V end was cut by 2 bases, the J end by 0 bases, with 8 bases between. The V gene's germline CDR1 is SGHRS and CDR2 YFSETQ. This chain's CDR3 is CASSFSRVNTEAFF. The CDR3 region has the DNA TGCGCCAGCAGCTTCAGCAGGGTGAACACTGAAGCTTTCTTT.

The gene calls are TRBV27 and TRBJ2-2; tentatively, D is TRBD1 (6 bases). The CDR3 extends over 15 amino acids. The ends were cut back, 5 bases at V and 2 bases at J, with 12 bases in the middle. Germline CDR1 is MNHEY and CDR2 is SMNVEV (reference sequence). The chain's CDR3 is CASSPRTANTGELFF. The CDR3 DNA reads TGTGCCAGCAGTCCCCGGACAGCCAACACCGGGGAGCTGTTTTTT.

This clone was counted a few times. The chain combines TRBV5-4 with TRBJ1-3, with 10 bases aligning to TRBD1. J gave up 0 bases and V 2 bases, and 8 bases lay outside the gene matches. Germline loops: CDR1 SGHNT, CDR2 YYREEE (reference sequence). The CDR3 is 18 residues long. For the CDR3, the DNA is TGTGCCAGCAGCTTCGGGACAGGGGCTTTAAACTCTGGAAACACCATATATTTT. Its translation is CASSFGTGALNSGNTIYF.

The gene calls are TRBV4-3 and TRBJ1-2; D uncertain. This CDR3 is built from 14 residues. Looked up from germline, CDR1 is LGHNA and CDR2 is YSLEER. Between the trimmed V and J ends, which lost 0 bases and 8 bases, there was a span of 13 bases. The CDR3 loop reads CASSQDPAGYGYTF. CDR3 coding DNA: TGCGCCAGCAGCCAAGACCCGGCGGGCTACGGCTACACCTTC.

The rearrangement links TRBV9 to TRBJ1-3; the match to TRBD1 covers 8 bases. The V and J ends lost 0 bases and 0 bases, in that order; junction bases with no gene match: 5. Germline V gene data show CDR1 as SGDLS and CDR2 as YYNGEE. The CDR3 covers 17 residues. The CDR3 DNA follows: TGTGCCAGCAGCGTAGACCCCAGGGGGCTCTCTGGAAACACCATATATTTT. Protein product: CASSVDPRGLSGNTIYF. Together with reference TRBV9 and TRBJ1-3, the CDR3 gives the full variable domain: DSGVTQTPKHLITATGQRVTLRCSPRSGDLSVYWYQQSLDQGLQFLIQYYNGEERAKGNILERFSAQQFPDLHSELNLSSLELGDSALYFCASSVDPRGLSGNTIYFGEGSWLTVV.

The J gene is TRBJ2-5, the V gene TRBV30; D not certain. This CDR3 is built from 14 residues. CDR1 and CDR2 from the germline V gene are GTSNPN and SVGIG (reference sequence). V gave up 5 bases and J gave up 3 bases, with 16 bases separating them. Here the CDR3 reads CAWGRLREEETQYF. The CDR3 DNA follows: TGTGCCTGGGGCCGTTTGCGTGAGGAAGAGACCCAGTACTTC.

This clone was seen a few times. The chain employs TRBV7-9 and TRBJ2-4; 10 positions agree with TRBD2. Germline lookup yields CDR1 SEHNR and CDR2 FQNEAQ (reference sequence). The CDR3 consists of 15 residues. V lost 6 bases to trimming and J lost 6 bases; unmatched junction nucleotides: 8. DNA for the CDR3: TGTGCCAGCAGTCCGCTAGCGGGGGAAACAAACATTCAGTACTTC. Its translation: CASSPLAGETNIQYF.

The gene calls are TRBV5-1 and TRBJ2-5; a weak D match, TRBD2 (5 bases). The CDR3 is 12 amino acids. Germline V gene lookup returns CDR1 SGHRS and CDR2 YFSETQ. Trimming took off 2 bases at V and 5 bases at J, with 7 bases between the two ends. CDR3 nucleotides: TGCGCCAGCAGCTTCCCGGGGGAGACCCAGTACTTC. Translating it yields CASSFPGETQYF.

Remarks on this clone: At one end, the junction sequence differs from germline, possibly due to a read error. The CDR3 loop is CASSLGPQTQETQYF. CDR3 DNA: TGTGCTAGCAGCTTAGGGCCCCAGACACAAGAGACCCAGTACTTC. The chain uses TRBV7-7 and TRBJ2-5; no definite D call. Germline assignment: CDR1 SSHAT and CDR2 FNYEAQ (reference sequence). The CDR3 is made up of 15 amino acids.

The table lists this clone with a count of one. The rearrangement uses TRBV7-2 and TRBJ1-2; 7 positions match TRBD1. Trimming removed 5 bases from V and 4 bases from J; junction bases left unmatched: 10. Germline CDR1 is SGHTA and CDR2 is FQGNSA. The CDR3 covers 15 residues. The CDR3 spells CASSPSRQGTYGYTF. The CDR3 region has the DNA TGTGCCAGCAGCCCGTCCCGACAGGGCACCTATGGCTACACCTTC. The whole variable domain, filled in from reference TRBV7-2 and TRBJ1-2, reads GAGVSQSPSNKVTEKGKDVELRCDPISGHTALYWYRQSLGQGLEFLIYFQGNSAPDKSGLPSDRFSAERTGGSVSTLTIQRTQQEDSAVYLCASSPSRQGTYGYTFGSGTRLTVV.

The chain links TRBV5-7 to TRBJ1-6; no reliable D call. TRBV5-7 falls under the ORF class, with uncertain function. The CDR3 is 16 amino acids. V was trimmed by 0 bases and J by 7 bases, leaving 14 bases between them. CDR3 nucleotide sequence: TGTGCCAGCAGCTTGGAAGCGGGAACGGGGAATTCACCCCTCCACTTT. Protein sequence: CASSLEAGTGNSPLHF.

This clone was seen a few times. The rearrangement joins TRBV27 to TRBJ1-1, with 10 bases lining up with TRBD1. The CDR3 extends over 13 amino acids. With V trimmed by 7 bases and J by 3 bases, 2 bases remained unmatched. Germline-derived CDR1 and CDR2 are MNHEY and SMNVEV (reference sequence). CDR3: CASTGQGDTEAFF. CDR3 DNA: TGTGCCAGCACTGGACAGGGGGACACTGAAGCTTTCTTT.

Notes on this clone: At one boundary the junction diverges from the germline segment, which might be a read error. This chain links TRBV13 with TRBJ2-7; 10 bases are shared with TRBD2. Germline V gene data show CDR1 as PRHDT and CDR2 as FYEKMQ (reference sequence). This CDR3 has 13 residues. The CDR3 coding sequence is TGTGCCAGCAGGTTAGCGGGGGGATACGAGCAGTACTTC. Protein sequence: CASRLAGGYEQYF.

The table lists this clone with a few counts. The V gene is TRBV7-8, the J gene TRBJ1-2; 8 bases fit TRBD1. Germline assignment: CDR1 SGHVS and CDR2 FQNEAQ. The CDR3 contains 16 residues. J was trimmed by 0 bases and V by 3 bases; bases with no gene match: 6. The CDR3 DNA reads TGTGCCAGCAGCTTCGCCGACAGGGGAACTAACTATGGCTACACCTTC. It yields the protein CASSFADRGTNYGYTF.

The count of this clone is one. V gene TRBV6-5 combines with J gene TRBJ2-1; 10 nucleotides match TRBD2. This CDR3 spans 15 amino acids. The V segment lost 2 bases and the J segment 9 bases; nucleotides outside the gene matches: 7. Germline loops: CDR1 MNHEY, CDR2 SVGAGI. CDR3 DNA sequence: TGTGCCAGCAGTTACGAGCGGGGGGGTCGGGGTGAGCAGTTCTTC. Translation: CASSYERGGRGEQFF.

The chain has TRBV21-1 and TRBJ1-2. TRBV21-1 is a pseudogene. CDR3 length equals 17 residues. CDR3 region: CASSKANHNLPHYGYTF. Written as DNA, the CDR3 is TGTGCCAGCAGCAAAGCGAATCATAATCTACCTCACTATGGCTACACCTTC.

CDR3 sequence reads: CASSPDRSSVYEQYF. The CDR3 DNA sequence: TGTGCCAGCAGTCCTGACAGGTCCTCGGTATACGAGCAGTACTTC. The V gene is TRBV2, the J gene TRBJ2-7; maybe TRBD1 (6 bases). The CDR3 runs 15 residues. CDR1 and CDR2 from the germline V gene are SNHLY and FYNNEI. The V and J ends lost 5 bases and 4 bases respectively, with 18 bases between them.

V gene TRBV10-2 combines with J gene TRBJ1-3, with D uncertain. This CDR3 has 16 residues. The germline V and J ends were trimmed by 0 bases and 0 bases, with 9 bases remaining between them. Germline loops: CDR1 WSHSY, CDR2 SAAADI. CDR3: CASSESTGFSGNTIYF. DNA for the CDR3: TGCGCCAGCAGTGAGTCGACGGGATTCTCTGGAAACACCATATATTTT.

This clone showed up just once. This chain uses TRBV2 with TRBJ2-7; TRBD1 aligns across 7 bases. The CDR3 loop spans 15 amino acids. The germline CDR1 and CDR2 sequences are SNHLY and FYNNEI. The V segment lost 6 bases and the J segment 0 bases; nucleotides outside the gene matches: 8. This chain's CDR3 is CASRDGQASSYEQYF. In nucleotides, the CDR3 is TGTGCCAGCAGGGACGGACAGGCGAGCTCCTACGAGCAGTACTTC.

The CDR3 DNA sequence: TGTGCCAGCAGGGCCGGGACTACCCCCAGCAATGAGCAGTTCTTC. It specifies CASRAGTTPSNEQFF. The J gene is TRBJ2-1, the V gene TRBV2, with 7 bases fitting TRBD2. This CDR3 comprises 15 residues. Germline assignment: CDR1 SNHLY and CDR2 FYNNEI. Trimming cost V 6 bases and J 6 bases; bases outside gene matches: 11.

CDR3 sequence (DNA): TGTGCCAGCCAGGGCGGTGGAAACACCATATATTTT. Its translation is CASQGGGNTIYF. The chain uses TRBV7-2 and TRBJ1-3; D possibly corresponds to TRBD1 (5 bases). CDR1 SGHTA and CDR2 FQGNSA come from the germline V gene. There are 12 residues in the CDR3. Between the trimmed V and J ends, which lost 8 bases and 3 bases, there was a span of 8 bases.

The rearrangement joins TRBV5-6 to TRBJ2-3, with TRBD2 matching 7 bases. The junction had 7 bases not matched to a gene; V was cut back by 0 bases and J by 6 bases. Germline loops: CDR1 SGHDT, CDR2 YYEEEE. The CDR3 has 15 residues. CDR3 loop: CASSLVASGGDTQYF. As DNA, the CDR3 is TGTGCCAGCAGCTTGGTGGCTAGCGGAGGGGATACGCAGTATTTT.

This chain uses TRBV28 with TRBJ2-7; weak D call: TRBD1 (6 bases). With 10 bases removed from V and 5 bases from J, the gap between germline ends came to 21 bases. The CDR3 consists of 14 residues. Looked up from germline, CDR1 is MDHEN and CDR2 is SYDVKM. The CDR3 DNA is TGTGCCACCCTACAGGACACAGGGTACGACGAGCAGTACTTC. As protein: CATLQDTGYDEQYF.

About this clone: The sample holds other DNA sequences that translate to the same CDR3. CDR3 nucleotide sequence: TGTGCCAGCAGTGAAACTAGCGGGGGGGCCGATACGCAGTATTTT. Its translation: CASSETSGGADTQYF. The chain combines TRBV6-1 with TRBJ2-3; 13 bases align to TRBD2. Germline assignment: CDR1 MNHNS and CDR2 SASEGT. The CDR3 has 15 amino acids. V was pared by 2 bases and J by 6 bases, with 2 bases of the junction left unmatched.

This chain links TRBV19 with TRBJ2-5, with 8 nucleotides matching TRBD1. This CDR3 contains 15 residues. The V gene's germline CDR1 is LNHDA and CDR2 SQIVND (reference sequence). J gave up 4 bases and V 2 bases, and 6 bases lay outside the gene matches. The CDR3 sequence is CASSINVRGRETQYF. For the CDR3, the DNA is TGTGCCAGTAGTATAAATGTCAGGGGGCGAGAGACCCAGTACTTC. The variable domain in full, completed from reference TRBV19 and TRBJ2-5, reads DGGITQSPKYLFRKEGQNVTLSCEQNLNHDAMYWYRQDPGQGLRLIYYSQIVNDFQKGDIAEGYSVSREKKESFPLTVTSAQKNPTAFYLCASSINVRGRETQYFGPGTRLLVL.

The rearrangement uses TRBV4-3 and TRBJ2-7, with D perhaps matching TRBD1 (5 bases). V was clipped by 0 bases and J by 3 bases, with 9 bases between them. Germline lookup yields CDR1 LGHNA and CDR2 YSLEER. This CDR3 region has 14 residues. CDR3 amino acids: CASSQDYRNYEQYF. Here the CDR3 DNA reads TGCGCCAGCAGCCAAGATTACAGGAACTACGAGCAGTACTTC.

The CDR3 is CASFLGTRGRTQYF. CDR3 coding DNA: TGTGCCAGCTTCCTGGGGACTAGAGGGAGAACGCAGTATTTT. The chain joins TRBV6-1 to TRBJ2-3; 8 nucleotides line up with TRBD2. V was pared by 8 bases and J by 9 bases, with 13 bases of the junction left unmatched. The CDR3 has 14 amino acids. Germline CDR1 reads MNHNS; CDR2 reads SASEGT.